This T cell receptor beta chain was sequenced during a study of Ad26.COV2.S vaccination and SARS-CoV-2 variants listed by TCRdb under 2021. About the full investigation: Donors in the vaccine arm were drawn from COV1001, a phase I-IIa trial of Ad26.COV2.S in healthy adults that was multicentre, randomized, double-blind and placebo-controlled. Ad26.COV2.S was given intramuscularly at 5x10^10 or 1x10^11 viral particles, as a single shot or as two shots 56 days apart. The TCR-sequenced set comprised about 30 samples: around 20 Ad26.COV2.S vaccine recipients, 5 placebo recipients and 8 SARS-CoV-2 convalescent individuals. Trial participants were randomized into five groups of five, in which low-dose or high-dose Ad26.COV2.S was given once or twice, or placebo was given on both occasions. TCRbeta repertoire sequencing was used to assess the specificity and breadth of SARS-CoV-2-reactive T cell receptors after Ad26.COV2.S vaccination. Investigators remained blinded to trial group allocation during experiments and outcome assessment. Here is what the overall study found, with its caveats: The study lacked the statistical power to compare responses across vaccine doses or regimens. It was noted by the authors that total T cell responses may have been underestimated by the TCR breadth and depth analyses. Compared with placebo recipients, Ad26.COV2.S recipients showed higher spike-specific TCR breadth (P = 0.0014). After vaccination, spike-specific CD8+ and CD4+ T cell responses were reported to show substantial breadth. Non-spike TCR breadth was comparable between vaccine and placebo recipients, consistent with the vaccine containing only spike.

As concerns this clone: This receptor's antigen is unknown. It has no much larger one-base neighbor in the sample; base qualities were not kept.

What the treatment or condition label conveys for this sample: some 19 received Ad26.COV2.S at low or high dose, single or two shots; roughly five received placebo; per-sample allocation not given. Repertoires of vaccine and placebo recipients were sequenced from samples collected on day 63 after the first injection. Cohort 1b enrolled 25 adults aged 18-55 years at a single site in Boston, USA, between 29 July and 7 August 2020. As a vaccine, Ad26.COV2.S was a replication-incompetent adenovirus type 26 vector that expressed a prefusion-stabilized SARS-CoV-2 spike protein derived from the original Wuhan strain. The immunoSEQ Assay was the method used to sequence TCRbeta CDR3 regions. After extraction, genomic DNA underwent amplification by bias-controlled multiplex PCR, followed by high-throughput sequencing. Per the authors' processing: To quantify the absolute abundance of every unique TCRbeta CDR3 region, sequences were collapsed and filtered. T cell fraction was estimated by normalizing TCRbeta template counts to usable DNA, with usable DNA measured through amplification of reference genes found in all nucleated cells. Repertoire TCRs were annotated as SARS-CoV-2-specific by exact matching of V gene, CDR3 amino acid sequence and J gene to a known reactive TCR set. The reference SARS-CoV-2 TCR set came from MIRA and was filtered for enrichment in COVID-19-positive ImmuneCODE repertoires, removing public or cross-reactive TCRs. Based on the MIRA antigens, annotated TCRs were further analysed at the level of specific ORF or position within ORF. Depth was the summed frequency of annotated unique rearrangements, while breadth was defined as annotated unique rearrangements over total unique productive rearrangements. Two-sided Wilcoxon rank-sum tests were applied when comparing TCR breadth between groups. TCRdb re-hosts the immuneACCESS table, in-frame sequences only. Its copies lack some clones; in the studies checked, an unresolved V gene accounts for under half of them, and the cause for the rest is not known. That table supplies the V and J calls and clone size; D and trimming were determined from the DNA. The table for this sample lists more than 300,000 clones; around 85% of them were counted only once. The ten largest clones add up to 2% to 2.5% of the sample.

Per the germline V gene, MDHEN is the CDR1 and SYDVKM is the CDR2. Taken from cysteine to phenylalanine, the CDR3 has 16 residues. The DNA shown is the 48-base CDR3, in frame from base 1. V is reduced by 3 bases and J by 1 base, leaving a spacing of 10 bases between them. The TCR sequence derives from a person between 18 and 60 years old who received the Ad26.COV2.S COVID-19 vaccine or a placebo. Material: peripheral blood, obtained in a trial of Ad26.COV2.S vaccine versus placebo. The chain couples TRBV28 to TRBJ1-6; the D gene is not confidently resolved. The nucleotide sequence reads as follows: TGTGCCAGCAGTTTTTCTTGGCTATCCTATAATTCACCCCTCCACTTT. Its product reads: CASSFSWLSYNSPLHF.